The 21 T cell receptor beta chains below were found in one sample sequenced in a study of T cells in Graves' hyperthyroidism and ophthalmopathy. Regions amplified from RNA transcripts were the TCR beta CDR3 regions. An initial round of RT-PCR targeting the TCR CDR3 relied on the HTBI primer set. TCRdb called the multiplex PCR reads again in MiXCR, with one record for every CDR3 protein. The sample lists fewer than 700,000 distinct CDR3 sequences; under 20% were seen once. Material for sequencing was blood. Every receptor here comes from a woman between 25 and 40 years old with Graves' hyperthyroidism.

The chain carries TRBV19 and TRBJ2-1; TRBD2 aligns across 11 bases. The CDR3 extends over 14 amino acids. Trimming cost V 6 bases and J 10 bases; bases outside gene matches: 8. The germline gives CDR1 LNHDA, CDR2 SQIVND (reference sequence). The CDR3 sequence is CASSPTSGSQEQFF. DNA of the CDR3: TGTGCCAGTAGCCCAACTAGCGGGAGTCAGGAGCAGTTCTTC.

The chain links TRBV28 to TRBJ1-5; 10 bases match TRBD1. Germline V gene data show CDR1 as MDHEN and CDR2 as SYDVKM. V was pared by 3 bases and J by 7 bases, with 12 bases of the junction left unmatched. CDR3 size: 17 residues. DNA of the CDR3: TGTGCCAGCAGTTTCCTTTTTGACAGGGGGCGAAGGCAGCCCCAGCATTTT. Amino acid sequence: CASSFLFDRGRRQPQHF.

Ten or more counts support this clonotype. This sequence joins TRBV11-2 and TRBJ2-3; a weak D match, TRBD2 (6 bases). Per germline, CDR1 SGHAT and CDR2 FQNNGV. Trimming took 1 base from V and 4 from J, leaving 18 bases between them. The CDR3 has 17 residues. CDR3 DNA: TGTGCCAGCAGCTTAGCGGGGGTCTTGAGTCGCGCAGATACGCAGTATTTT. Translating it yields CASSLAGVLSRADTQYF.

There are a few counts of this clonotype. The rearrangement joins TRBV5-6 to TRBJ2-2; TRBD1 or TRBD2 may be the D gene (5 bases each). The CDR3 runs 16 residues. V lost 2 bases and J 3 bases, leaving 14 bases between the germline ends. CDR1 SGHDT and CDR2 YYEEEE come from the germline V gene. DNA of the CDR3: TGTGCCAGCAGCTTAGGAGCCGGGGCCTACACCGGGGAGCTGTTTTTT. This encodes CASSLGAGAYTGELFF. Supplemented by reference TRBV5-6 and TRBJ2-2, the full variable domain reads DAGVTQSPTHLIKTRGQQVTLRCSPKSGHDTVSWYQQALGQGPQFIFQYYEEEERQRGNFPDRFSGHQFPNYSSELNVNALLLGDSALYLCASSLGAGAYTGELFFGEGSRLTVL.

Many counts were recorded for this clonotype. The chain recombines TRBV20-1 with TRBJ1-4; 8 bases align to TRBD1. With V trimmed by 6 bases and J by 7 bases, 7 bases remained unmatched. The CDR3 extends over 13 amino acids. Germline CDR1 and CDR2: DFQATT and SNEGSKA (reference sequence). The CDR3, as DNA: TGCAGTGCGGTCAGGGGGCGCGGTGAAAAACTGTTTTTT. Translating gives CSAVRGRGEKLFF.

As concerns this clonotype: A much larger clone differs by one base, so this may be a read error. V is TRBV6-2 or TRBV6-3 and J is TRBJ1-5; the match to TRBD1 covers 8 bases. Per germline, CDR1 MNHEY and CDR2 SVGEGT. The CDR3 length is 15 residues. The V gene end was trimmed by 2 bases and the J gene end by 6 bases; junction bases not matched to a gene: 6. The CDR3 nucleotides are TGTGCCAGCAGTTACCAGGGGGCGGTCGTTCAGCCCCAGCATTTT. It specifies CASSYQGAVVQPQHF.

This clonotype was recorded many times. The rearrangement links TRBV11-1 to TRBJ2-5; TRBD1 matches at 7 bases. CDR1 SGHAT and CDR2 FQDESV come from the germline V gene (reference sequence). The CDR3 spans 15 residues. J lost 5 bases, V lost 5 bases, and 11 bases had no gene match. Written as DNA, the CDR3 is TGTGCCAGCAGCGTCGAGAGGGGGCGCAGGGAGACCCAGTACTTC. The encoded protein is CASSVERGRRETQYF.

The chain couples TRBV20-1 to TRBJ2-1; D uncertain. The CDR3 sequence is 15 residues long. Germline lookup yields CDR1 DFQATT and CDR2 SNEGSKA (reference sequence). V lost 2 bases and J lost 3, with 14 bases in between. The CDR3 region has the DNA TGCAGTGCTAGACCCTCTGAGACCTACTACAATGAGCAGTTCTTC. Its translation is CSARPSETYYNEQFF.

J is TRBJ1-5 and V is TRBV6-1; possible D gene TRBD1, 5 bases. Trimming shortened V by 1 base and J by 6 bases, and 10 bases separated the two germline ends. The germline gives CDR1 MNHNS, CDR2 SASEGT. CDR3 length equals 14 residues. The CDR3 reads CASSEGQGSQPQHF. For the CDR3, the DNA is TGTGCCAGCAGTGAAGGTCAGGGTAGTCAGCCCCAGCATTTT.

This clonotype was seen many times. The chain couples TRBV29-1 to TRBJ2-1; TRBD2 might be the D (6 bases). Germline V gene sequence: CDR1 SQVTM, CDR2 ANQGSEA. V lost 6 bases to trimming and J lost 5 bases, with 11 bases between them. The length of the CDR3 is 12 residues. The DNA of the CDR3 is TGCAGCGTCGGAAGGAGGGACAATGAGCAGTTCTTC. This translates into CSVGRRDNEQFF.

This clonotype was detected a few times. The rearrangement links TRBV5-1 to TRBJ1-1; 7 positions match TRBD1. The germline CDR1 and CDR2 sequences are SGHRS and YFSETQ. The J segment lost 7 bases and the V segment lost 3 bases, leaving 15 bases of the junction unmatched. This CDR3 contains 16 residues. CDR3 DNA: TGCGCCAGCAGCTCCGACGACATTATTGACAGGGATGAAGCTTTCTTT. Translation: CASSSDDIIDRDEAFF. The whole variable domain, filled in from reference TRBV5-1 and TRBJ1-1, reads KAGVTQTPRYLIKTRGQQVTLSCSPISGHRSVSWYQQTPGQGLQFLFEYFSETQRNKGNFPGRFSGRQFSNSRSEMNVSTLELGDSALYLCASSSDDIIDRDEAFFGQGTRLTVV.

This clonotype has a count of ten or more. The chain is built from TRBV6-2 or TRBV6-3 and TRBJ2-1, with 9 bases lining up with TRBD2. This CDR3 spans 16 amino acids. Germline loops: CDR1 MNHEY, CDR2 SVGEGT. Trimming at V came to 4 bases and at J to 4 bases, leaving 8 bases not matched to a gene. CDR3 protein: CASSSPAGGPYNEQFF. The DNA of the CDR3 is TGTGCCAGCAGTTCCCCCGCGGGAGGGCCGTACAATGAGCAGTTCTTC.

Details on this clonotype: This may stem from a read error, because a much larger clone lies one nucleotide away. The DNA for the CDR3 is TGTGCCTGGACCTTTCTAGCGGGAGGCCCCGTAGATACGCAGCATTTT. Translated, it gives CAWTFLAGGPVDTQHF. The V call is TRBV30, the J call TRBJ2-3; no clear D gene. The J call may be in error: the DNA end matches TRBJ1-5 better. The CDR3 totals 16 residues. Germline V CDR1 and CDR2: GTSNPN, SVGIG (reference sequence).

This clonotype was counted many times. CDR3 sequence reads: CASRLAGANEQFF. The CDR3, as DNA: TGTGCCAGCAGGCTAGCGGGAGCCAATGAGCAGTTCTTC. The V and J genes are TRBV12-3 or TRBV12-4 and TRBJ2-1, with TRBD2 matching 10 bases. The CDR3 consists of 13 residues. V lost 6 bases and J lost 6; bases outside the gene matches: 2.

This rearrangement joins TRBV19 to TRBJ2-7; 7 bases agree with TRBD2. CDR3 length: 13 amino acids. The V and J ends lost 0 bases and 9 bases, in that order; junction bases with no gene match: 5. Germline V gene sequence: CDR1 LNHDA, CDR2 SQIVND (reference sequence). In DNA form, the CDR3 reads TGTGCCAGTAGTATAGATGCGGGAGCCGGGCAGTACTTC. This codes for CASSIDAGAGQYF. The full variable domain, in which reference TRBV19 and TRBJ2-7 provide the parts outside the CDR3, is DGGITQSPKYLFRKEGQNVTLSCEQNLNHDAMYWYRQDPGQGLRLIYYSQIVNDFQKGDIAEGYSVSREKKESFPLTVTSAQKNPTAFYLCASSIDAGAGQYFGPGTRLTVT.

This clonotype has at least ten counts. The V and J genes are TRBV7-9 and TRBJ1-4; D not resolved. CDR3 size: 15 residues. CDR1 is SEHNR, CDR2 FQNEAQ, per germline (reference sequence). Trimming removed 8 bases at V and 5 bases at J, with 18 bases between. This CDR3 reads CASATVGSLNEKLFF. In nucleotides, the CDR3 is TGTGCCAGCGCGACGGTCGGTAGTCTAAATGAAAAACTGTTTTTT.

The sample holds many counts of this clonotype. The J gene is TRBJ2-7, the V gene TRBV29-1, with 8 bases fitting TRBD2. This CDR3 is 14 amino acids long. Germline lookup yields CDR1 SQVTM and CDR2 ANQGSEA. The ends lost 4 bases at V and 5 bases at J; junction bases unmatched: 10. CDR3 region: CSVGPSGSVNEQYF. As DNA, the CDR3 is TGCAGCGTTGGCCCAAGCGGGAGCGTGAACGAGCAGTACTTC.

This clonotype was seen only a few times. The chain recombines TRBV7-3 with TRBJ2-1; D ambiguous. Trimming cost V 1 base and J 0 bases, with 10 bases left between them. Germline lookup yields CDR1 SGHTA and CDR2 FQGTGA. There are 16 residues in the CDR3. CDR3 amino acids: CASSLSFLSSYNEQFF. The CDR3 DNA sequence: TGTGCCAGCAGCTTAAGTTTCTTAAGCTCCTACAATGAGCAGTTCTTC.

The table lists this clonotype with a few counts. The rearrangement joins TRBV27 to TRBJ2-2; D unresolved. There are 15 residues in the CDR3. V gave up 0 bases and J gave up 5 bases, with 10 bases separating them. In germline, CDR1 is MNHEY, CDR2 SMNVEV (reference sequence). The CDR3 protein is CASSLSREQTGELFF. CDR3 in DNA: TGTGCCAGCAGTTTATCGCGCGAACAAACCGGGGAGCTGTTTTTT.

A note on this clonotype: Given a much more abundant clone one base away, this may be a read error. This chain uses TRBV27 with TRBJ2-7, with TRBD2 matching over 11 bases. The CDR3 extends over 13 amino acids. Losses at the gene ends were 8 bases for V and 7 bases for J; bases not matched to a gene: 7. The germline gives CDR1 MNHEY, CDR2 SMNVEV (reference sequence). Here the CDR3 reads CASGTSGGGEQYF. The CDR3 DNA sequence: TGTGCCAGCGGGACTAGCGGCGGTGGTGAGCAGTACTTC.

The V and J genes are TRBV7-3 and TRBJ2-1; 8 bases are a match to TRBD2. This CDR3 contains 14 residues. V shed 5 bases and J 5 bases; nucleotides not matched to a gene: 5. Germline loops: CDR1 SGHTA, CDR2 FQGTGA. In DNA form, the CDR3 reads TGTGCCAGCAGCCCGGGAGGGGTTAACAATGAGCAGTTCTTC. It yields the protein CASSPGGVNNEQFF.